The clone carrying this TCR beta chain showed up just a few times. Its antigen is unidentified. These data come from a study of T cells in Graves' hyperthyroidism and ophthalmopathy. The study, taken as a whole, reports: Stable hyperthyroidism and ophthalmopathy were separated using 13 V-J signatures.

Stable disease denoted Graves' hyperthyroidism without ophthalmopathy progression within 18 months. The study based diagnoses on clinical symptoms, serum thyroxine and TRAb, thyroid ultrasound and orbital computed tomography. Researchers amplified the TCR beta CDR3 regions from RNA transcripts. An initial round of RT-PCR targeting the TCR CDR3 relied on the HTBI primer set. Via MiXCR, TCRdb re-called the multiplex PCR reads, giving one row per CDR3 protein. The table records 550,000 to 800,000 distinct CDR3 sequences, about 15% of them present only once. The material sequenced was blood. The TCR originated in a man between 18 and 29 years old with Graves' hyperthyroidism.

The CDR3 is CASSLVAGVQETQYF. DNA of the CDR3: TGTGCCAGCAGCTTAGTAGCGGGAGTCCAAGAGACCCAGTACTTC. The V and J genes are TRBV11-2 and TRBJ2-5, with TRBD2 matching over 9 bases. Trimming at V came to 1 base and at J to 1 base, leaving 1 base not matched to a gene. Germline V lookup: CDR1 SGHAT, CDR2 FQNNGV. The CDR3 is 15 residues long.